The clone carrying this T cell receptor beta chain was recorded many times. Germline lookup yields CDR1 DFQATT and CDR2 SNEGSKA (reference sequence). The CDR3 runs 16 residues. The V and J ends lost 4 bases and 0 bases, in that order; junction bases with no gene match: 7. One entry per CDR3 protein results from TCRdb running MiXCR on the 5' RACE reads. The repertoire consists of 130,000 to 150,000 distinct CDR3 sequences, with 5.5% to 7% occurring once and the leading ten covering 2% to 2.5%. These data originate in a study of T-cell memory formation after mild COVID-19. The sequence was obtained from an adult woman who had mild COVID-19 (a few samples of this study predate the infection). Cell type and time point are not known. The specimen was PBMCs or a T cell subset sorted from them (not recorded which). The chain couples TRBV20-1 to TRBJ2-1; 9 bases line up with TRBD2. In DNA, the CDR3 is TGCAGTGCTAAAGGTCTTAGCGGGAGCTCCTACAATGAGCAGTTCTTC. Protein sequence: CSAKGLSGSSYNEQFF.